Sequencing of this T cell receptor beta chain was carried out in a study of CD8 T cells in ankylosing spondylitis. TCRdb analysed the 5' RACE reads with MiXCR anew, one entry per CDR3 protein. The table includes fewer than 200,000 distinct CDR3 sequences, around 20% detected once. V gave up 6 bases and J gave up 5 bases; unmatched junction bases: 9. The CDR3 runs to 15 residues. V gene TRBV12-3 or TRBV12-4 combines with J gene TRBJ2-5; 10 bases map to TRBD1. This clonotype was sampled from a male donor with ankylosing spondylitis or in good health (not recorded which). The sample comprised blood, either unsorted or a sorted T cell fraction (not recorded which). The CDR3 region is CASSSGQGGRETQYF. Here the CDR3 DNA reads TGTGCCAGCAGCTCCGGACAGGGGGGGAGGGAGACCCAGTACTTC.